The 29 T cell receptor beta chains below come from one sample, sequenced in a study of T cells in Graves' hyperthyroidism and ophthalmopathy. From RNA transcripts, TCR beta CDR3 regions were amplified. When the TCR CDR3 underwent first-round RT-PCR, the HTBI primer set was used. Each CDR3 protein is one row after TCRdb ran MiXCR on the multiplex PCR reads. Counted here are about 530,000 distinct CDR3 sequences, roughly 18% occurring once; the ten biggest clones make up approximately 15%. Sequenced input: blood. These receptor sequences come from a woman aged 18-30 years with Graves' ophthalmopathy.

This clonotype appeared many times. The rearrangement links TRBV2 to TRBJ2-7, with D possibly TRBD1 on 6 matching bases. In germline, CDR1 is SNHLY, CDR2 FYNNEI. V lost 6 bases, J lost 0 bases, and 15 bases lay in between. The CDR3 has 15 residues. The DNA of the CDR3 is TGTGCCAGCAGACGAAGGACAGACACCTCCTACGAGCAGTACTTC. Translation: CASRRRTDTSYEQYF.

This chain joins TRBV10-3 and TRBJ1-5; a weak D match, TRBD1 (6 bases). Per the germline V gene, CDR1 is ENHRY and CDR2 is SYGVKD. This CDR3 region has 14 residues. Trimming pared 2 bases from V and 10 bases from J, leaving 15 bases between. The CDR3 region is CAISEGQGSRPQHF. As DNA, the CDR3 is TGTGCCATCAGTGAGGGGCAGGGGTCTCGACCCCAGCATTTT.

The chain has TRBV7-2 and TRBJ2-2, with TRBD2 identical over 10 bases. The germline gives CDR1 SGHTA, CDR2 FQGNSA. Trimming took 5 bases from V and 5 from J; bases not matched to a gene: 8. The CDR3 runs 16 residues. CDR3 amino acids: CASSRVAGGGTGELFF. In DNA, the CDR3 is TGTGCCAGCAGCCGGGTAGCGGGGGGTGGTACCGGGGAGCTGTTTTTT.

This clonotype appeared a few times. The V call is TRBV30, the J call TRBJ2-5; 7 positions agree with TRBD2. The CDR3 is 11 residues long. V was pared by 8 bases and J by 1 base, with 1 base of the junction left unmatched. Germline values: CDR1 GTSNPN, CDR2 SVGIG (reference sequence). The CDR3 sequence: CAGGGQETQYF. The CDR3 region has the DNA TGTGCCGGCGGGGGCCAAGAGACCCAGTACTTC. Full variable domain (rest looked up from reference TRBV30 and TRBJ2-5): SQTIHQWPATLVQPVGSPLSLECTVEGTSNPNLYWYRQAAGRGLQLLFYSVGIGQISSEVPQNLSASRPQDRQFILSSKKLLLSDSGFYLCAGGGQETQYFGPGTRLLVL.

This clonotype was picked up a small number of times. The chain carries TRBV19 and TRBJ2-5; TRBD2 matches 10 bases. Trimming cost V 1 base and J 2 bases; bases outside gene matches: 4. CDR3 length: 16 residues. CDR1 and CDR2 from the germline V gene are LNHDA and SQIVND (reference sequence). CDR3 amino acids: CASSIGLAGEQETQYF. CDR3 nucleotide sequence: TGTGCCAGTAGTATAGGGCTAGCGGGGGAGCAAGAGACCCAGTACTTC.

There are a few counts of this clonotype. The chain recombines TRBV20-1 with TRBJ2-7; D may be TRBD2 (6 bases). Germline CDR1 DFQATT, CDR2 SNEGSKA (reference sequence). This CDR3 is 18 amino acids long. V dropped 0 bases and J dropped 2 bases, with 23 bases sitting between them. For the CDR3, the DNA is TGCAGTGCTAGAGATGAGCAGGTCGGCGGGACCCACCCCTACGAGCAGTACTTC. Translation: CSARDEQVGGTHPYEQYF.

This clonotype was recorded only once. The V and J genes are TRBV6-1 and TRBJ2-7; 7 positions match TRBD2. Germline CDR1 reads MNHNS; CDR2 reads SASEGT. The CDR3 is 13 amino acids. The junction had 6 bases not matched to a gene; V was cut back by 3 bases and J by 7 bases. The CDR3: CASSDPGGREQYF. CDR3 nucleotides: TGTGCCAGCAGTGATCCCGGGGGGAGGGAGCAGTACTTC.

This clonotype was observed at least ten times. V gene TRBV25-1 combines with J gene TRBJ2-1; 9 bases are shared with TRBD2. CDR3 length: 17 amino acids. Germline CDR1 is MGHDK and CDR2 is SYGVNS. V shed 1 base and J 9 bases; nucleotides not matched to a gene: 13. CDR3 sequence (DNA): TGTGCCAGCAGTGAATTCCCCAGCGGGGGGACAACGGGTGAGCAGTTCTTC. Encoded protein: CASSEFPSGGTTGEQFF.

A remark on this clonotype: At one of its ends the junction is not consistent with the germline gene, which may arise from a read error. The gene calls are TRBV4-1 and TRBJ1-6; D might be TRBD1 (5 bases). This CDR3 is 15 amino acids long. The V gene's germline CDR1 is MGHRA and CDR2 YSYEKL. The CDR3 loop is CTSSHTGTLNSPLHF. CDR3 DNA: TGCACCAGCAGCCATACCGGGACCCTGAATTCACCCCTCCACTTT.

The chain recombines TRBV12-3 or TRBV12-4 with TRBJ1-1; possibly TRBD1 for D (5 bases). The CDR3 is made up of 15 amino acids. The germline V and J ends were trimmed by 6 bases and 1 base, with 15 bases remaining between them. CDR3 in DNA: TGTGCCAGCAGCCCCAAGGGGTCCCCGAACACTGAAGCTTTCTTT. Translated, it gives CASSPKGSPNTEAFF.

The CDR3 DNA reads TGCAGTGCTAGTATCTTTCGCGGGAACAATGAGCAGTTCTTC. Its protein product is CSASIFRGNNEQFF. The J gene is TRBJ2-1, the V gene TRBV20-1; perhaps TRBD2 as D (6 bases). This CDR3 is 14 amino acids long. The V gene lost 3 bases and the J gene lost 5 bases, with 14 bases spanning the gap. Germline V lookup: CDR1 DFQATT, CDR2 SNEGSKA (reference sequence).

This clonotype turned up a few times. This chain's CDR3 is CASSPGLGVRNEQFF. CDR3 DNA sequence: TGTGCCAGCTCACCTGGACTAGGAGTGAGAAATGAGCAGTTCTTC. This chain links TRBV18 with TRBJ2-1; the match to TRBD2 covers 7 bases. Germline V gene data show CDR1 as KGHSH and CDR2 as LQKENI. Trimming took 3 bases from V and 7 from J; bases not matched to a gene: 9. The CDR3 spans 15 residues.

The chain uses TRBV5-5 and TRBJ2-3; D call uncertain. V was trimmed by 0 bases and J by 1 base, leaving 6 bases between them. CDR1 is SGHKS and CDR2 is YYEKEE in the germline V gene (reference sequence). The CDR3 has 14 residues. The CDR3 region is CASSLGAGTDTQYF. The CDR3 DNA is TGTGCCAGCAGCTTGGGGGCCGGCACAGATACGCAGTATTTT.

This clonotype was detected many times. The chain uses TRBV20-1 and TRBJ1-1; 8 bases are shared with TRBD1. Germline CDR1 DFQATT, CDR2 SNEGSKA (reference sequence). V was pared by 0 bases and J by 4 bases, with 10 bases of the junction left unmatched. CDR3 length: 16 residues. CDR3 in amino acids: CSARDLPRGRVTEAFF. The CDR3 nucleotides are TGCAGTGCTAGAGATCTCCCCAGGGGGCGCGTCACTGAAGCTTTCTTT.

At least ten counts were recorded for this clonotype. The chain uses TRBV5-5 and TRBJ2-1; perhaps D is TRBD1 or TRBD2 (5 bases each). The germline V and J ends were trimmed by 0 bases and 3 bases, with 10 bases remaining between them. The CDR3 loop spans 15 amino acids. Per the germline V gene, CDR1 is SGHKS and CDR2 is YYEKEE (reference sequence). CDR3 nucleotide sequence: TGTGCCAGCAGCTTGGATTCGGGGCTCTACAATGAGCAGTTCTTC. This encodes CASSLDSGLYNEQFF.

There are a few counts of this clonotype. The J gene is TRBJ2-1, the V gene TRBV6-5; 9 nucleotides align to TRBD2. After removal of 6 bases from V and 6 bases from J, the junction contained 12 bases not matched to a gene. The CDR3 length is 16 residues. Germline CDR1 and CDR2: MNHEY and SVGAGI. The CDR3 DNA reads TGTGCCAGCAGCTACCAGGGACTAGCCCAGAGCAATGAGCAGTTCTTC. Translation: CASSYQGLAQSNEQFF.

This clonotype was observed many times. The chain combines TRBV4-1 with TRBJ2-5, with TRBD1 matching over 7 bases. CDR3 length: 14 residues. V shed 1 base and J 3 bases; nucleotides not matched to a gene: 2. From germline, CDR1 is MGHRA and CDR2 YSYEKL. The CDR3 region is CASSQADREETQYF. The CDR3 DNA reads as TGCGCCAGCAGCCAAGCAGACAGGGAAGAGACCCAGTACTTC.

Only a few counts were recorded for this clonotype. The chain carries TRBV5-8 and TRBJ1-2; D may be TRBD1 (6 bases). The CDR3 loop spans 15 amino acids. The V and J ends lost 0 bases and 4 bases respectively, with 13 bases between them. Germline CDR1 is SGHTS and CDR2 is YDEGEE. Written as DNA, the CDR3 is TGTGCCAGCAGCTTGGGCCAACAGGGAAGCTATGGCTACACCTTC. It yields the protein CASSLGQQGSYGYTF.

The table lists this clonotype with a few counts. The chain joins TRBV30 to TRBJ2-7, with a tentative D call TRBD2 (6 bases). Per germline, CDR1 GTSNPN and CDR2 SVGIG (reference sequence). With 0 bases removed from V and 3 bases from J, the gap between germline ends came to 15 bases. The CDR3 extends over 15 amino acids. The DNA for the CDR3 is TGTGCCTGGAGTGTTGGTATTATGGAGGGCTACGAGCAGTACTTC. Translating gives CAWSVGIMEGYEQYF.

This clonotype was picked up many times. The chain carries TRBV12-3 or TRBV12-4 and TRBJ2-3; a possible D gene is TRBD2 (5 bases). The CDR3 has 13 amino acids. V lost 3 bases and J 6 bases, leaving 10 bases between the germline ends. CDR3 protein: CASSFLGVDTQYF. CDR3 coding DNA: TGTGCCAGCAGTTTTCTCGGGGTTGATACGCAGTATTTT.

This clonotype was seen ten or more times. The V call is TRBV10-3, the J call TRBJ2-7; 11 bases fit TRBD2. The CDR3 spans 16 residues. The germline V gene encodes CDR1 ENHRY and CDR2 SYGVKD. After removal of 4 bases from V and 2 bases from J, the junction contained 7 bases not matched to a gene. This CDR3 is CAISATSGSFTYEQYF. CDR3 coding DNA: TGTGCCATCAGTGCAACTAGCGGGAGTTTCACCTACGAGCAGTACTTC.

This clonotype was found many times. This chain connects TRBV9 to TRBJ2-5, with D tentatively TRBD1 (5 bases). Germline V CDR1 and CDR2: SGDLS, YYNGEE. CDR3 length: 14 residues. Deletions cut 0 bases from V and 5 bases from J, with 11 bases between. Here the CDR3 DNA reads TGTGCCAGCAGCGTAGCCACCCCAGGGGAGACCCAGTACTTC. Protein sequence: CASSVATPGETQYF.

The rearrangement links TRBV6-6 to TRBJ2-1, with 10 bases lining up with TRBD2. Trimming removed 2 bases from V and 4 bases from J; junction bases left unmatched: 8. The germline V gene has CDR1 MNHNY and CDR2 SVGAGI (reference sequence). The CDR3 consists of 17 residues. CDR3 region: CASSYPGLTSGYNEQFF. The DNA of the CDR3 is TGTGCCAGCAGTTACCCCGGCCTGACTAGCGGGTACAATGAGCAGTTCTTC.

The table lists this clonotype with many counts. This chain connects TRBV3-1 to TRBJ1-3; D ambiguous. The CDR3 totals 15 residues. The V end lost 0 bases, the J end lost 0 bases, and 6 bases lay between the germline ends. Germline V gene data show CDR1 as LGHDT and CDR2 as YNNKEL (reference sequence). CDR3 nucleotides: TGTGCCAGCAGCCAAGACGCGCGCTCTGGAAACACCATATATTTT. Protein product: CASSQDARSGNTIYF.

The gene calls are TRBV28 and TRBJ2-5, with D perhaps being TRBD1 or TRBD2 (5 bases each). This CDR3 has 15 residues. The V gene's germline CDR1 is MDHEN and CDR2 SYDVKM. V gave up 6 bases and J gave up 1 base, with 15 bases separating them. The CDR3 loop reads CASRRQRGTQETQYF. CDR3 in DNA: TGTGCCAGCAGACGCCAGAGGGGCACCCAAGAGACCCAGTACTTC.

The V gene is TRBV6-2 or TRBV6-3, the J gene TRBJ1-5; D might be TRBD1 (5 bases). V was shortened by 11 bases and J by 1 base, with 15 bases between the two germline ends. The CDR3 runs to 14 residues. Germline lookup yields CDR1 MNHEY and CDR2 SVGEGT. CDR3 sequence (DNA): TGTGCCTCCCAGTTAAGGGGCAGCAATCAGCCCCAGCATTTT. This translates into CASQLRGSNQPQHF.

The V gene is TRBV2, the J gene TRBJ2-2, with D perhaps assigned TRBD1 or TRBD2 (6 bases each). The V gene's germline CDR1 is SNHLY and CDR2 FYNNEI. The V and J ends lost 2 bases and 5 bases respectively, with 15 bases between them. This CDR3 is 16 amino acids long. This CDR3 reads CASSERGLGLTGELFF. CDR3 bases: TGTGCCAGCAGTGAACGGGGGCTGGGTTTAACCGGGGAGCTGTTTTTT.

This chain links TRBV6-1 with TRBJ2-2; D perhaps matches TRBD1 (6 bases). The CDR3 spans 16 residues. Trimming left V 4 bases short and J 0 bases short, with 12 bases between. Germline CDR1 and CDR2: MNHNS and SASEGT. CDR3 sequence reads: CASSVRTAANTGELFF. The CDR3 DNA reads as TGTGCCAGCAGTGTCAGGACAGCCGCGAACACCGGGGAGCTGTTTTTT.

This clonotype has ten or more counts. The chain recombines TRBV27 with TRBJ1-2; D remains ambiguous. CDR1 is MNHEY and CDR2 is SMNVEV in the germline V gene (reference sequence). The CDR3 totals 14 residues. V was trimmed by 3 bases and J by 0 bases, leaving 8 bases between them. The CDR3: CASSFDNSNYGYTF. The CDR3 nucleotides are TGTGCCAGCAGTTTTGACAATTCTAACTATGGCTACACCTTC.